The rows below give T cell receptor beta chains drawn from one sample of a study of beta chain features in type 1 diabetes. This table comes from immunoSEQ multiplex PCR, and its TCRdb copy is limited to in-frame clones, with some not included. The data hold a few hundred thousand clones, with roughly 17% observed a single time. Sequencing was performed on naive CD4+ T cells from blood. The receptors stem from a man aged 25 to 40 with type 1 diabetes. Each CDR3 is given with its conserved first and last residue. The D gene is left open where the match is weak. Where a row states a size, it is once, few, many or the class of an expanded clone; other rows omit it.

j_gene: TRBJ2-3; v_gene: TRBV29-1; d_gene: .; abundance: few; CDR3aa: CSTRTRETDTQYF; CDR3nt: TGCAGCACCAGGACGAGGGAGACAGATACGCAGTATTTT
j_gene: TRBJ2-1; v_gene: TRBV18; d_gene: .; abundance: few; CDR3aa: CASSPPDGGYNEQFF; CDR3nt: TGTGCCAGCTCACCACCTGATGGGGGCTACAATGAGCAGTTCTTC
j_gene: TRBJ1-2; v_gene: TRBV23-1; d_gene: .; abundance: .; CDR3aa: CASSQRPDKDGYTF; CDR3nt: TGCGCCAGCAGTCAACGCCCGGACAAGGATGGCTACACCTTC
j_gene: TRBJ2-7; v_gene: TRBV7-9; d_gene: TRBD1; abundance: few; CDR3aa: CASSFLTGSTSYEQYF; CDR3nt: TGTGCCAGCAGCTTTCTGACAGGGTCAACTTCGTACGAGCAGTACTTC
j_gene: TRBJ1-4; v_gene: TRBV9; d_gene: .; abundance: .; CDR3aa: CASSVQGTNEKLFF; CDR3nt: TGTGCCAGCAGCGTACAGGGGACTAATGAAAAACTGTTTTTT
j_gene: TRBJ2-5; v_gene: TRBV14; d_gene: .; abundance: .; CDR3aa: CASSQVQIQETQYF; CDR3nt: TGTGCCAGCAGCCAAGTTCAGATCCAAGAGACCCAGTACTTC
j_gene: TRBJ2-5; v_gene: TRBV5-6; d_gene: .; abundance: .; CDR3aa: CASSFAAQETQYF; CDR3nt: TGTGCCAGCAGCTTCGCAGCACAAGAGACCCAGTACTTC
j_gene: TRBJ2-7; v_gene: TRBV21-1; d_gene: .; abundance: .; CDR3aa: CASTQGANAVYEQYF; CDR3nt: TGTGCCAGCACGCAGGGGGCCAATGCTGTATATGAGCAGTACTTC
j_gene: TRBJ2-2; v_gene: TRBV30; d_gene: .; abundance: .; CDR3aa: CAWSVHIGGSAGELFF; CDR3nt: TGTGCCTGGAGTGTACATATAGGGGGTTCGGCCGGGGAGCTGTTTTTT
j_gene: TRBJ2-2; v_gene: TRBV5-4; d_gene: TRBD1; abundance: .; CDR3aa: CASSFGQGADTGELFF; CDR3nt: TGTGCCAGCAGCTTCGGACAGGGGGCAGACACCGGGGAGCTGTTTTTT
j_gene: TRBJ1-2; v_gene: TRBV5-1; d_gene: .; abundance: .; CDR3aa: CASSLSRDYGYTF; CDR3nt: TGCGCCAGCAGCTTGAGCAGGGACTATGGCTACACCTTC
j_gene: TRBJ2-3; v_gene: TRBV4-3; d_gene: TRBD1; abundance: few; CDR3aa: CASSQGPGQGDTDTQYF; CDR3nt: TGCGCCAGCAGCCAAGGGCCGGGACAGGGGGACACAGATACGCAGTATTTT
j_gene: TRBJ2-1; v_gene: TRBV19; d_gene: .; abundance: few; CDR3aa: CASSPVQGAYNEQFF; CDR3nt: TGTGCCAGTAGCCCCGTACAGGGCGCCTACAATGAGCAGTTCTTC
j_gene: TRBJ2-1; v_gene: TRBV4-1; d_gene: .; abundance: few; CDR3aa: CASSLNEGSSYNEQFF; CDR3nt: TGCGCCAGCAGCCTAAACGAGGGGAGCTCCTACAATGAGCAGTTCTTC
j_gene: TRBJ2-2; v_gene: TRBV29-1; d_gene: TRBD2; abundance: few; CDR3aa: CSVIAGANTGELFF; CDR3nt: TGCAGCGTAATAGCGGGAGCGAACACCGGGGAGCTGTTTTTT
j_gene: TRBJ2-5; v_gene: TRBV9; d_gene: TRBD2; abundance: .; CDR3aa: CASSVGGGSNGETQYF; CDR3nt: TGTGCCAGCAGCGTAGGCGGGGGGTCAAATGGAGAGACCCAGTACTTC
j_gene: TRBJ2-7; v_gene: TRBV25-1; d_gene: .; abundance: .; CDR3aa: CAVLGAWEQYF; CDR3nt: TGTGCTGTACTGGGGGCCTGGGAGCAGTACTTC
j_gene: TRBJ2-2; v_gene: TRBV4-2; d_gene: TRBD2; abundance: few; CDR3aa: CASSQSRTSTGELFF; CDR3nt: TGTGCCAGCAGCCAATCCCGGACTAGCACCGGGGAGCTGTTTTTT
j_gene: TRBJ2-5; v_gene: TRBV7-6; d_gene: TRBD2; abundance: .; CDR3aa: CASGLGLAGQETQYF; CDR3nt: TGTGCCAGCGGATTGGGACTAGCGGGACAAGAGACCCAGTACTTC
j_gene: TRBJ1-1; v_gene: TRBV14; d_gene: .; abundance: .; CDR3aa: CASSPGRSPEAFF; CDR3nt: TGTGCCAGCAGCCCAGGGCGGAGTCCTGAAGCTTTCTTT
j_gene: TRBJ2-5; v_gene: TRBV29-1; d_gene: TRBD2; abundance: .; CDR3aa: CSVVKGLHQETQYF; CDR3nt: TGCAGCGTTGTTAAGGGACTACACCAAGAGACCCAGTACTTC
j_gene: TRBJ1-1; v_gene: TRBV29-1; d_gene: .; abundance: few; CDR3aa: CSVGPLGDTEAFF; CDR3nt: TGCAGCGTTGGCCCCCTCGGGGACACTGAAGCTTTCTTT
j_gene: TRBJ2-1; v_gene: TRBV4-2; d_gene: TRBD1; abundance: .; CDR3aa: CASSQGTGGSYNEQFF; CDR3nt: TGTGCCAGCAGCCAAGGTACAGGGGGGTCCTACAATGAGCAGTTCTTC
j_gene: TRBJ2-3; v_gene: TRBV19; d_gene: TRBD1; abundance: few; CDR3aa: CASSKEAAGGILYF; CDR3nt: TGTGCCAGTAGTAAAGAGGCCGCAGGGGGAATTCTGTATTTT
j_gene: TRBJ1-2; v_gene: TRBV20-1; d_gene: .; abundance: .; CDR3aa: CSAPYLRGYTF; CDR3nt: TGCAGTGCTCCGTACCTTAGAGGCTACACCTTC
j_gene: TRBJ2-5; v_gene: TRBV4-3; d_gene: TRBD1; abundance: .; CDR3aa: CASSQGTGLGTQYF; CDR3nt: TGCGCCAGCAGCCAAGGGACAGGCTTGGGGACCCAGTACTTC
j_gene: TRBJ2-3; v_gene: TRBV28; d_gene: .; abundance: .; CDR3aa: CASKVGSTDTQYF; CDR3nt: TGTGCCAGCAAGGTGGGCTCCACAGATACGCAGTATTTT
j_gene: TRBJ1-3; v_gene: TRBV29-1; d_gene: .; abundance: few; CDR3aa: CSVEAGSSGNTIYF; CDR3nt: TGCAGCGTTGAGGCTGGAAGCTCTGGAAACACCATATATTTT
j_gene: TRBJ1-1; v_gene: TRBV14; d_gene: TRBD1; abundance: .; CDR3aa: CASRNRGTEAFF; CDR3nt: TGTGCCAGCAGGAACAGGGGGACTGAAGCTTTCTTT
j_gene: TRBJ2-5; v_gene: TRBV5-1; d_gene: TRBD2; abundance: .; CDR3aa: CASSTSSGGPETQYF; CDR3nt: TGCGCCAGCAGCACCTCCTCGGGAGGGCCAGAGACCCAGTACTTC
j_gene: TRBJ2-2; v_gene: TRBV27; d_gene: .; abundance: .; CDR3aa: CASRTPAGELFF; CDR3nt: TGTGCCAGCAGGACCCCCGCCGGGGAGCTGTTTTTT
j_gene: TRBJ1-2; v_gene: TRBV28; d_gene: .; abundance: .; CDR3aa: CASTLGGNWAGYTF; CDR3nt: TGTGCCAGCACCCTGGGGGGCAATTGGGCTGGCTACACCTTC
j_gene: TRBJ2-7; v_gene: TRBV28; d_gene: .; abundance: few; CDR3aa: CASSPRGGEYEQYF; CDR3nt: TGTGCCAGCAGTCCTAGAGGTGGTGAATACGAGCAGTACTTC
j_gene: TRBJ1-4; v_gene: TRBV15; d_gene: .; abundance: .; CDR3aa: CATSRQARGEKLFF; CDR3nt: TGTGCCACCAGCAGACAGGCCCGGGGTGAAAAACTGTTTTTT
j_gene: TRBJ2-3; v_gene: TRBV27; d_gene: TRBD1; abundance: .; CDR3aa: CASSSLGTGGAVTQYF; CDR3nt: TGTGCCAGCAGTTCCCTGGGGACAGGGGGCGCAGTTACGCAGTATTTT
j_gene: TRBJ2-3; v_gene: TRBV28; d_gene: .; abundance: few; CDR3aa: CASTVLATSTDTQYF; CDR3nt: TGTGCCAGCACCGTGCTAGCGACTAGCACAGATACGCAGTATTTT
j_gene: TRBJ2-7; v_gene: TRBV7-2; d_gene: TRBD1; abundance: .; CDR3aa: CASSLDPTGNEQYF; CDR3nt: TGTGCCAGCAGCTTAGATCCGACAGGGAACGAGCAGTACTTC